This T cell receptor (beta chain) was recovered during a study of blood T cell repertoires in COVID-19. Germline V gives CDR1 KGHSH, CDR2 LQKENI. J lost 6 bases, V lost 6 bases, and 16 bases had no gene match. This CDR3 region has 16 residues. Using immunoSEQ multiplex PCR, the repertoire was profiled, and TCRdb retains in-frame clones only, with some absent. Of over 200,000 clones in the sample, 80% to 85% were seen once. This TCR was sampled from a human donor in a cohort sampled during active COVID-19. The chain joins TRBV18 to TRBJ1-1, with 7 bases aligning to TRBD1. Sequenced sample: peripheral blood. The CDR3 sequence is CASSLAIQGMTPEAFF. Written as DNA, the CDR3 is TGTGCCAGCTCGCTGGCGATACAGGGGATGACGCCTGAAGCTTTCTTT.